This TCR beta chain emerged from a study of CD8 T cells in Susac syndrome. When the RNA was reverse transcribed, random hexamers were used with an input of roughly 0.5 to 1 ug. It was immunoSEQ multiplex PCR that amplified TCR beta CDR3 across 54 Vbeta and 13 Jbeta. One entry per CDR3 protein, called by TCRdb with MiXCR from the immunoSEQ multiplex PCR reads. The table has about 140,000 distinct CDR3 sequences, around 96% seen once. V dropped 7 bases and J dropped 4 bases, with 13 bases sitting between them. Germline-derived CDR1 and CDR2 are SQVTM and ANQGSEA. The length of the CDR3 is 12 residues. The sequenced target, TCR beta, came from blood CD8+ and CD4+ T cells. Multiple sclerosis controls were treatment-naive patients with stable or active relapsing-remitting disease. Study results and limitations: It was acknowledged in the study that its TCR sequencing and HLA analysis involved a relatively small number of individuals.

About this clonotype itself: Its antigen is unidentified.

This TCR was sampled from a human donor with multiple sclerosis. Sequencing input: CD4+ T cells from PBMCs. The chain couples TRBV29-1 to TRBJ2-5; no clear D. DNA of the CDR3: TGCAGCGCCCTTCGGAGCCCAGAGACCCAGTACTTC. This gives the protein CSALRSPETQYF. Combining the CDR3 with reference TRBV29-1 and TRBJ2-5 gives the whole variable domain SAVISQKPSRDICQRGTSLTIQCQVDSQVTMMFWYRQQPGQSLTLIATANQGSEATYESGFVIDKFPISRPNLTFSTLTVSNMSPEDSSIYLCSALRSPETQYFGPGTRLLVL.